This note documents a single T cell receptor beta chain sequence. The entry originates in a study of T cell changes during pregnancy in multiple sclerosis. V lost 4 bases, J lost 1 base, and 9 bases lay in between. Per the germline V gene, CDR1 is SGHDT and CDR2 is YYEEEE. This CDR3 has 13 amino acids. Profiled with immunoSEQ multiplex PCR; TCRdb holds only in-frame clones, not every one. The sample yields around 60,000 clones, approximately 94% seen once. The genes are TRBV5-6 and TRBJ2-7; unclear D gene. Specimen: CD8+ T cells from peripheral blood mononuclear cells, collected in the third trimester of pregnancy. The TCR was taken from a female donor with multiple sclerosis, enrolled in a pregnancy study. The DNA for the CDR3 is TGTGCCAGCAGCCCCGGGTCTTCCTACGAGCAGTACTTC. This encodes CASSPGSSYEQYF.